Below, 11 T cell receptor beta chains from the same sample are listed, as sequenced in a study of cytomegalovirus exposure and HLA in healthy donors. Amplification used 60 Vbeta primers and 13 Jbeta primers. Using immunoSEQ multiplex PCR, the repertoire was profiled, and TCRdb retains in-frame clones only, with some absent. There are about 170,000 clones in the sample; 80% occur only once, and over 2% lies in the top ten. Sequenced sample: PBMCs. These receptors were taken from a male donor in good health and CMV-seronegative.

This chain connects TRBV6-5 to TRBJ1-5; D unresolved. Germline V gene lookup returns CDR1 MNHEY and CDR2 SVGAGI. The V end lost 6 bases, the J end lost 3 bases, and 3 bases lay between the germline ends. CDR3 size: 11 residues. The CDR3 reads CASRYNQPQHF. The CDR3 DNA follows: TGTGCCAGCAGGTACAATCAGCCCCAGCATTTT.

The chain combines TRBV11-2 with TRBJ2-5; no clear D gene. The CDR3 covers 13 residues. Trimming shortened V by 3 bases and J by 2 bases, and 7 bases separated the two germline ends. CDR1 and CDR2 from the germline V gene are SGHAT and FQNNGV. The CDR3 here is CASSLSGQETQYF. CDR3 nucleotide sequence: TGTGCCAGCAGCTTGTCCGGGCAAGAGACCCAGTACTTC.

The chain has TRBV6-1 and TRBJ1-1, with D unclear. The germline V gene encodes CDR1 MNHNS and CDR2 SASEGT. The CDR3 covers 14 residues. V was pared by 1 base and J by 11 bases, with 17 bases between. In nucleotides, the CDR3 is TGTGCCAGCAGTGAAGGGACGTTCTTCCCGGGGGCTTTCTTT. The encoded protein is CASSEGTFFPGAFF.

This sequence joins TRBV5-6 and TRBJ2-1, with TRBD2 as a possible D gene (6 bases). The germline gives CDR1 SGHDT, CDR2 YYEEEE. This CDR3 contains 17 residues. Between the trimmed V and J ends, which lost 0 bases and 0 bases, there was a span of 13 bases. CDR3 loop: CASSLVSGLYSYNEQFF. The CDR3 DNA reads TGTGCCAGCAGCTTGGTTTCGGGACTTTACTCCTACAATGAGCAGTTCTTC. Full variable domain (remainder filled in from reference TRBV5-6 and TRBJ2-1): DAGVTQSPTHLIKTRGQQVTLRCSPKSGHDTVSWYQQALGQGPQFIFQYYEEEERQRGNFPDRFSGHQFPNYSSELNVNALLLGDSALYLCASSLVSGLYSYNEQFFGPGTRLTVL.

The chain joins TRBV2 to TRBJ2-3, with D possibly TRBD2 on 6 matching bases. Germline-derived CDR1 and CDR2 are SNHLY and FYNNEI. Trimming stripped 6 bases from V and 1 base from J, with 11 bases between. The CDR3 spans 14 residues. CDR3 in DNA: TGTGCCAGCAGGGAGGGGTTCCGCACAGATACGCAGTATTTT. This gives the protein CASREGFRTDTQYF.

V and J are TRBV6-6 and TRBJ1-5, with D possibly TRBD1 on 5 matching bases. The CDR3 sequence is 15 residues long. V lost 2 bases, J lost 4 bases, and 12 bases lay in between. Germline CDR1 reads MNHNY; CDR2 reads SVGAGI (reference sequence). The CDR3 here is CASSYDQGGNQPQHF. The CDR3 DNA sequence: TGTGCCAGCAGTTACGATCAGGGAGGGAATCAGCCCCAGCATTTT.

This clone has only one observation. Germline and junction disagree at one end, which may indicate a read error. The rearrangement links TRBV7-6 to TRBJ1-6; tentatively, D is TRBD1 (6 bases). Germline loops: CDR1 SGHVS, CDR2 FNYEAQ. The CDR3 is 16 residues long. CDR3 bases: TGTGCCAGCAGCTCGGAAACAGGGACACTGTATTCACCCCCCCACTTT. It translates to CASSSETGTLYSPPHF.

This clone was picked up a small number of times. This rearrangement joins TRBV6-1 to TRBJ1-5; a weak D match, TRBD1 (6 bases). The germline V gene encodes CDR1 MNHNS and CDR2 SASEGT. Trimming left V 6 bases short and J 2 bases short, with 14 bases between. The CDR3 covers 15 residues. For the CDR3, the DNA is TGTGCCAGCAGCCAAGACAGGAGCCGCAATCAGCCCCAGCATTTT. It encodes CASSQDRSRNQPQHF.

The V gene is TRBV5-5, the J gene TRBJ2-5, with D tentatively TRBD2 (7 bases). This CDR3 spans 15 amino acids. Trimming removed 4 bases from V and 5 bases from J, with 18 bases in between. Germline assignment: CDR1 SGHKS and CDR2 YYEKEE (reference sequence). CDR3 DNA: TGTGCCAGCAGCGAGGTATTCGGGGGGCGGGAGACCCAGTACTTC. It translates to CASSEVFGGRETQYF.

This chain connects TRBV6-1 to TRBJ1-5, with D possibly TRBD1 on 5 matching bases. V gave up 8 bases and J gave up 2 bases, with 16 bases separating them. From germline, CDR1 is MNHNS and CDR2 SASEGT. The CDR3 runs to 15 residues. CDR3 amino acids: CASYFGGLGNQPQHF. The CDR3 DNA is TGTGCCAGCTACTTTGGGGGACTGGGCAATCAGCCCCAGCATTTT.

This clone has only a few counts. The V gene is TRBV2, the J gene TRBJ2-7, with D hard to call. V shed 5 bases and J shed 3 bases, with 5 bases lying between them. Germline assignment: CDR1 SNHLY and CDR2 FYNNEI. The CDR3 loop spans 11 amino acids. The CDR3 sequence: CASSQLYEQYF. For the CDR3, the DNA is TGTGCCAGCAGTCAACTCTACGAGCAGTACTTC. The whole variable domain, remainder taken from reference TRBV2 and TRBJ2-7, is EPEVTQTPSHQVTQMGQEVILRCVPISNHLYFYWYRQILGQKVEFLVSFYNNEISEKSEIFDDQFSVERPDGSNFTLKIRSTKLEDSAMYFCASSQLYEQYFGPGTRLTVT.